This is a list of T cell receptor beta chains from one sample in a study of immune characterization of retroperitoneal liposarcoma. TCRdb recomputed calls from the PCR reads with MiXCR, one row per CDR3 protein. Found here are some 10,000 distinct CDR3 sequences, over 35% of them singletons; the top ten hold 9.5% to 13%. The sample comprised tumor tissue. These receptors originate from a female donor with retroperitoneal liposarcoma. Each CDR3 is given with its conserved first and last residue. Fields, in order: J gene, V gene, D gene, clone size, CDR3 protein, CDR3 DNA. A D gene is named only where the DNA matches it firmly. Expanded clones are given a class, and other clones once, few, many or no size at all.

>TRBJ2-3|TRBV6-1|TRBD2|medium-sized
CASRLGTSGRSSTDTQYF
TGTGCCAGCAGACTGGGGACTAGCGGGAGGTCTAGCACAGATACGCAGTATTTT
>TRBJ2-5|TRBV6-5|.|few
CASSGFLQETQYF
TGTGCCAGCAGTGGTTTTCTGCAGGAGACCCAGTACTTC
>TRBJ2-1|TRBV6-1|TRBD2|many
CASSDPGGEQFF
TGTGCCAGCAGTGACCCGGGGGGGGAGCAGTTCTTC
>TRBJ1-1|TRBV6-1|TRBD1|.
CASSSDRADTEAFF
TGTGCCAGCAGTTCGGACAGGGCGGACACTGAAGCTTTCTTT
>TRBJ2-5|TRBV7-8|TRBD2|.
CASSRPGRGRMVETQYF
TGTGCCAGCAGCCGTCCGGGGCGCGGGAGGATGGTGGAGACCCAGTACTTC
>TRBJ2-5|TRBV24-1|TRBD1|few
CATSDFSGTGQYF
TGTGCCACCAGTGATTTCTCCGGGACAGGGCAGTACTTC
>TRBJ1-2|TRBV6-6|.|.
CASSYSGEAGGYTF
TGTGCCAGCAGTTACTCCGGGGAGGCGGGTGGCTACACCTTC
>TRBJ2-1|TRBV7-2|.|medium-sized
CASSLDNGGYNEQFF
TGTGCCAGCAGCTTAGACAACGGGGGCTACAATGAGCAGTTCTTC
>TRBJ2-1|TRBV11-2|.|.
CASSLRSFGEQFF
TGTGCCAGCAGCCTGCGGTCCTTTGGTGAGCAGTTCTTC
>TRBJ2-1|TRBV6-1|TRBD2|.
CASGTNLNEQFF
TGTGCCAGCGGGACTAACTTGAATGAGCAGTTCTTC
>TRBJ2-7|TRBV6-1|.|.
CASSEPGRTYEQYF
TGTGCCAGCAGTGAACCAGGACGGACCTACGAGCAGTACTTC
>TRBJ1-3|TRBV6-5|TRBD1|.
CASSYGVIYSGQGKGAEWNTIYF
TGTGCCAGCAGTTACGGGGTTATATATTCGGGACAGGGGAAAGGTGCAGAGTGGAACACCATATATTTT
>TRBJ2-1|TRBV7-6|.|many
CASSADRPPYNEQFF
TGTGCCAGCAGCGCCGACAGGCCCCCCTACAATGAGCAGTTCTTC
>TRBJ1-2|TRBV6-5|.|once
CASSYSNPAVQGYTF
TGTGCCAGCAGTTACTCGAACCCAGCAGTTCAAGGCTACACCTTC
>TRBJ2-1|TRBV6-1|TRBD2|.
CASAPGLAGEGSYNEQFF
TGTGCCAGCGCCCCGGGACTAGCGGGAGAGGGGTCCTACAATGAGCAGTTCTTC
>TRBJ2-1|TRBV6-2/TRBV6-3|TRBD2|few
CASNVAGGYNEQFF
TGTGCCAGCAACGTAGCGGGGGGGTACAATGAGCAGTTCTTC
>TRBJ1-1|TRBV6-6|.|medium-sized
CASSYTTLSTEAFF
TGTGCCAGCAGTTACACGACACTAAGCACTGAAGCTTTCTTT
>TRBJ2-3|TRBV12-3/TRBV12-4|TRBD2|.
CASSLALADTDTQYF
TGTGCCAGCAGTTTGGCCCTAGCGGACACAGATACGCAGTATTTT
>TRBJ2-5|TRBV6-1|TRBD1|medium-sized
CASSAWTGGAETQYF
TGTGCCAGCAGTGCCTGGACAGGGGGTGCGGAGACCCAGTACTTC
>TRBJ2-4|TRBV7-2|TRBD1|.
CASSSGMTGRSLAEQYF
TGTGCCAGCAGTTCCGGAATGACAGGGCGTTCCTTGGCTGAGCAGTACTTC
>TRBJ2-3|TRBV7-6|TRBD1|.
CASSLVGTGFPDTQYF
TGTGCCAGCAGCTTAGTGGGGACAGGGTTTCCAGATACGCAGTATTTT
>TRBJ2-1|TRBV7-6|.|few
CASSPTSPGPSEQFF
TGTGCCAGCAGCCCCACCTCTCCCGGGCCTAGCGAGCAGTTCTTC
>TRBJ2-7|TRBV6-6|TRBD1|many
CASSYSGQGNEQYF
TGTGCCAGCAGTTACTCTGGACAGGGGAATGAGCAGTACTTC
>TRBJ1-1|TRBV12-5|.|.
CASGSVRSGRTEAFF
TGTGCTAGTGGTTCCGTGCGGTCAGGGAGGACTGAAGCTTTCTTT
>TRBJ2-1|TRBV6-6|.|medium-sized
CASSYSAQETQFF
TGTGCCAGCAGTTACTCGGCCCAAGAGACCCAGTTCTTC
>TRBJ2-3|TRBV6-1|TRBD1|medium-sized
CASSSGDRETGFTDTQYF
TGTGCCAGCAGTTCCGGTGACAGGGAGACGGGTTTCACAGATACGCAGTATTTT
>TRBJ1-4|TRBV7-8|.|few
CASSLSGATNEKLFF
TGTGCCAGCAGCTTAAGCGGGGCAACTAATGAAAAACTGTTTTTT
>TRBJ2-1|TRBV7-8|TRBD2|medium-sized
CASRMYTSGRIYEQFF
TGTGCCAGCAGGATGTACACTAGCGGGAGAATCTACGAGCAGTTCTTC
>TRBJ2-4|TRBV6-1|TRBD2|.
CASKGGAGLTKNIQYF
TGTGCCAGCAAGGGAGGGGCGGGGTTGACCAAAAACATTCAGTACTTC
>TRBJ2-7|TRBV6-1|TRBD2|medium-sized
CASSGLAGAYNEQYF
TGTGCCAGCAGTGGACTAGCGGGAGCCTACAATGAGCAGTACTTC
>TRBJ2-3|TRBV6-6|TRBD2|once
CASSYSRASGEADTQYF
TGTGCCAGCAGTTACTCTAGGGCTAGCGGGGAGGCGGATACGCAGTATTTT
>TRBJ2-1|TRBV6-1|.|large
CASSWGNEQFF
TGTGCCAGCTCGTGGGGGAATGAGCAGTTCTTC
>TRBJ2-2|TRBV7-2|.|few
CASSRQPTSRQTGELFF
TGTGCCAGCAGCCGCCAGCCCACTAGCCGACAAACCGGGGAGCTGTTTTTT
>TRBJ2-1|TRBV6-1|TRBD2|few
CASSPRTSAGDEQFF
TGTGCCAGCAGTCCCCGGACTAGCGCAGGGGATGAGCAGTTCTTC
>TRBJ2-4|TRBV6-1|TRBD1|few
CASSQNRGLVNEQYF
TGTGCCAGCAGTCAAAACAGGGGGCTAGTCAATGAGCAGTACTTC
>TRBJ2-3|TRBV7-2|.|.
CASSLVASRTDTQYF
TGTGCCAGCAGCTTAGTGGCTAGCCGCACAGATACGCAGTATTTT
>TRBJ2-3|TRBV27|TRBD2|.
CASSPRGGWGSTDTQYF
TGTGCCAGCAGTCCCCGGGGGGGATGGGGTAGCACAGATACGCAGTATTTT
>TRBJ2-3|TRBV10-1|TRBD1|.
CASSDLGTGTGEDTQYF
TGCGCCAGCAGTGACTTGGGGACCGGGACAGGGGAAGATACGCAGTATTTT
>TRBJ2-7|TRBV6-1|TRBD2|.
CASRTGTSGRDEQYF
TGTGCCAGCAGAACCGGGACTAGCGGGAGGGACGAGCAGTACTTC
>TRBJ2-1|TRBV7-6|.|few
CASSTPARLEQFF
TGTGCCAGCAGCACCCCGGCCCGCCTCGAGCAGTTCTTC
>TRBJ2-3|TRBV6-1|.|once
CASSWGFAGSTDTQYF
TGTGCCAGCAGTTGGGGATTCGCCGGCAGCACAGATACGCAGTATTTT
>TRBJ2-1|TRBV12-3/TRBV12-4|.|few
CASSMRGSQETQFF
TGTGCCAGCAGTATGAGGGGATCCCAAGAGACCCAGTTCTTC
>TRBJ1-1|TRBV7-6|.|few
CASSLQGGGTEAFF
TGTGCCAGCAGCTTACAAGGGGGGGGGACTGAAGCTTTCTTT
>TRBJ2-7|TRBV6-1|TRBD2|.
CASSEAAGGHEQYF
TGTGCCAGCAGTGAAGCAGCGGGAGGCCACGAGCAGTACTTC
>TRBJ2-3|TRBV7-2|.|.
CASTFSGGVDTQYF
TGTGCCAGCACCTTTAGCGGAGGCGTAGATACGCAGTATTTT
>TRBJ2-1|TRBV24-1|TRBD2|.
CATSDPPSGRGYNEQFF
TGTGCCACCAGTGATCCCCCTAGCGGGAGGGGGTACAATGAGCAGTTCTTC
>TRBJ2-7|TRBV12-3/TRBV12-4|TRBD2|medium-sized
CASSFRTSGVNEQYF
TGTGCCAGCAGTTTTCGGACTAGCGGGGTTAATGAGCAGTACTTC
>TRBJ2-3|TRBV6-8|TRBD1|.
CASNSRDRGTDTQYF
TGTGCCAGCAACAGCCGGGACAGGGGCACAGATACGCAGTATTTT
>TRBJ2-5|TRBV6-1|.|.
CASSYQVTLKGETQYF
TGTGCCAGCAGTTACCAGGTGACCCTTAAGGGAGAGACCCAGTACTTC
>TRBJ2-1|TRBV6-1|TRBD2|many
CASSLGLAGGPGNEQFF
TGTGCCAGCAGTTTGGGACTAGCGGGGGGGCCGGGGAATGAGCAGTTCTTC
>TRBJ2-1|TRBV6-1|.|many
CASSDLREQFF
TGTGCCAGCAGTGACCTGCGCGAGCAGTTCTTC
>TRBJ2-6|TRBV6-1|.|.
CVTQGFGANVLTF
TGTGTCACCCAGGGCTTTGGGGCCAACGTCCTGACTTTC
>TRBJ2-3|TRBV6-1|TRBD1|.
CASMDRANTDTQYF
TGTGCCAGCATGGACAGGGCTAATACAGATACGCAGTATTTT
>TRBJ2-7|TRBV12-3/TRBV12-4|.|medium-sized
CASSLGDSASSYNEQYF
TGTGCCAGCAGTTTAGGGGATAGCGCCAGCTCCTACAATGAGCAGTACTTC
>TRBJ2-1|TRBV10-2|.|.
CASSEIRSHIEQFF
TGCGCCAGCAGTGAGATTCGGTCGCATATTGAGCAGTTCTTC
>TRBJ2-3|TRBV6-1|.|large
CASSEGFVFQGSTDTQYF
TGTGCCAGCAGTGAAGGTTTTGTGTTTCAGGGAAGCACAGATACGCAGTATTTT
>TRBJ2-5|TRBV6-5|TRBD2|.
CASSLGTISYNEQYF
TGTGCCAGCAGTTTGGGGACTATCTCCTACAATGAGCAGTACTTC
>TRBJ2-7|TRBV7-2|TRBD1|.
CASQIDRGAYNEQYF
TGTGCCAGCCAAATCGACAGGGGCGCCTACAATGAGCAGTACTTC
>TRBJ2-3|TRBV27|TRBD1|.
CASSDTGGTDTQYF
TGTGCCAGCAGCGACACAGGGGGTACAGATACGCAGTATTTT
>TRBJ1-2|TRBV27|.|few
CASSLLTGKTGYTF
TGTGCCAGCAGTTTACTAACAGGGAAAACCGGCTACACCTTC